This T cell receptor beta chain was sequenced in a study of PD-L1 blockade in urothelial cancer. Study information: Most patients, about 85% of the roughly 30, were males with bladder-origin cancer. Blood was tested 3 weeks (second dose) and 6 weeks into treatment. Reported median T cell count for blood samples was over 110,000.

Data came from immunoSEQ multiplex PCR; TCRdb stores just in-frame clones and leaves some out. The table includes 30,000 to 35,000 clones, roughly 84% detected once. Time point specified: pretreatment peripheral blood. Individual patients had between 1 and 8 samples, taken pretreatment and on-treatment. V shed 5 bases and J shed 2 bases, with 7 bases lying between them. Germline V lookup: CDR1 MDHEN, CDR2 SYDVKM. CDR3 length: 12 amino acids. The source was PBMCs, collected around atezolizumab (anti-PD-L1) treatment. V gene TRBV28 combines with J gene TRBJ2-7; possible D gene TRBD1, 6 bases. This sequence originates from a man aged 55-75 years with urothelial cancer. The CDR3 here is CASSTGTYEQYF. The DNA of the CDR3 is TGTGCCAGCAGTACAGGGACCTACGAGCAGTACTTC. Looking up the rest from reference TRBV28 and TRBJ2-7 gives the full variable domain: DVKVTQSSRYLVKRTGEKVFLECVQDMDHENMFWYRQDPGLGLRLIYFSYDVKMKEKGDIPEGYSVSREKKERFSLILESASTNQTSMYLCASSTGTYEQYFGPGTRLTVT.